One sample yielded the 19 T cell receptor beta chains listed below, sequenced in a study of blood T cell repertoires in COVID-19. The data were produced by immunoSEQ multiplex PCR, yet TCRdb's version contains in-frame clones alone and is incomplete. The sample carries around 100,000 clones, 75% to 95% recorded once. Input material: peripheral blood. These receptors were obtained from a young man with acute or convalescent COVID-19.

This clone was detected once. This rearrangement joins TRBV19 to TRBJ2-7, with D maybe TRBD1 (6 bases). CDR3 length: 16 amino acids. Germline CDR1 reads LNHDA; CDR2 reads SQIVND (reference sequence). The ends were cut back, 2 bases at V and 1 base at J, with 15 bases in the middle. Here the CDR3 DNA reads TGTGCCAGTAGTATACGGTTGACAGGCCAATCCTACGAGCAGTACTTC. Amino acids: CASSIRLTGQSYEQYF.

The rearrangement uses TRBV14 and TRBJ1-1, with 12 bases identical to TRBD1. V was clipped by 3 bases and J by 2 bases; unmatched bases: 7. This CDR3 is built from 17 residues. Germline CDR1 and CDR2: SGHDN and FVKESK. The CDR3 loop reads CASSQGQGALLNTEAFF. DNA for the CDR3: TGTGCCAGCAGCCAGGGACAGGGGGCCTTACTTAACACTGAAGCTTTCTTT.

The rearrangement links TRBV12-2 to TRBJ2-6; TRBD1, the table's D call, lacks a check against the DNA. TRBV12-2 is a pseudogene. The CDR3 contains 18 residues. As DNA, the CDR3 is TGTGCAAGTCGCGACCGACAGGGATTCATCTCTGGGGCCAACGTCCTGACTTTC. It translates to CASRDRQGFISGANVLTF.

About this clone itself: The sample carries other DNA sequences with the same CDR3. The rearrangement links TRBV5-4 to TRBJ2-5, with a tentative D call TRBD2 (5 bases). Between the trimmed V and J ends, which lost 1 base and 3 bases, there was a span of 7 bases. The CDR3 contains 13 residues. CDR1 is SGHNT and CDR2 is YYREEE in the germline V gene (reference sequence). DNA for the CDR3: TGTGCCAGCAGCTTGCGGGGAGAAGAGACCCAGTACTTC. Protein: CASSLRGEETQYF.

The chain links TRBV27 to TRBJ1-1; TRBD1 matches at 8 bases. Germline CDR1 is MNHEY and CDR2 is SMNVEV (reference sequence). The CDR3 loop spans 13 amino acids. V dropped 6 bases and J dropped 11; count of bases not matched to a gene: 11. The chain's CDR3 is CASRRQGSPRAFF. CDR3 DNA: TGTGCCAGCAGACGACAGGGGTCCCCTCGGGCTTTCTTT.

This chain joins TRBV5-1 and TRBJ1-2; maybe TRBD1 (6 bases). In germline, CDR1 is SGHRS, CDR2 YFSETQ. Trimming stripped 4 bases from V and 5 bases from J, with 15 bases between. The CDR3 has 14 residues. In DNA, the CDR3 is TGCGCCAGCAGCCGGACAGAAGAGGGGTATGGCTACACCTTC. Its translation is CASSRTEEGYGYTF.

The chain joins TRBV9 to TRBJ1-1; D not resolved. This CDR3 has 16 amino acids. Germline V gene sequence: CDR1 SGDLS, CDR2 YYNGEE. The V end lost 0 bases, the J end lost 1 base, and 13 bases lay between the germline ends. CDR3 sequence (DNA): TGTGCCAGCAGCGTAGGAGGGTACAAAGGGAACACTGAAGCTTTCTTT. This sequence encodes CASSVGGYKGNTEAFF.

This clone appeared a few times. The sample has other DNA sequences that encode this CDR3 too. The genes are TRBV5-1 and TRBJ2-5, with TRBD1 identical over 9 bases. V shed 3 bases and J 2 bases; nucleotides not matched to a gene: 2. CDR1 is SGHRS, CDR2 YFSETQ, per germline. The CDR3 has 14 residues. This CDR3 reads CASSWGQGQETQYF. CDR3 nucleotides: TGCGCCAGCAGCTGGGGACAGGGACAAGAGACCCAGTACTTC.

The chain links TRBV4-1 to TRBJ1-2, with a weak D call TRBD1 (5 bases). CDR1 MGHRA and CDR2 YSYEKL come from the germline V gene. V lost 2 bases, J lost 4 bases, and 14 bases lay in between. CDR3 length: 15 amino acids. DNA for the CDR3: TGCGCCAGCAGCCAAAGCTCGGGGGACCTCTATGGCTACACCTTC. This translates into CASSQSSGDLYGYTF.

The CDR3 reads CASSLARGYQETQYF. The CDR3 DNA is TGTGCCAGCAGCTTGGCCCGGGGGTACCAAGAGACCCAGTACTTC. The chain couples TRBV5-5 to TRBJ2-5, with D possibly being TRBD2 (6 bases). Germline lookup yields CDR1 SGHKS and CDR2 YYEKEE (reference sequence). Trimming pared 0 bases from V and 0 bases from J, leaving 9 bases between. The CDR3 totals 15 residues.

The genes are TRBV5-1 and TRBJ1-1; maybe TRBD1 (5 bases). Germline CDR1 SGHRS, CDR2 YFSETQ. Between the trimmed V and J ends, which lost 1 base and 0 bases, there was a span of 13 bases. The CDR3 runs 16 residues. The CDR3 is CASSLLSGPLNTEAFF. CDR3 DNA sequence: TGCGCCAGCAGCTTGCTGTCAGGGCCCCTGAACACTGAAGCTTTCTTT.

This chain uses TRBV5-1 with TRBJ1-2; D is ambiguous. The CDR3 sequence is 13 residues long. Trimming removed 0 bases at V and 1 base at J, with 4 bases between. Per germline, CDR1 SGHRS and CDR2 YFSETQ. The CDR3 sequence is CASSLVSNYGYTF. For the CDR3, the DNA is TGCGCCAGCAGCTTGGTCAGTAACTATGGCTACACCTTC.

V and J are TRBV24-1 and TRBJ2-1; maybe TRBD1 (5 bases). Per the germline V gene, CDR1 is KGHDR and CDR2 is SFDVKD. The CDR3 contains 14 residues. The germline V and J ends were trimmed by 3 bases and 4 bases, with 9 bases remaining between them. CDR3 coding DNA: TGTGCCACCAGTGATCAAACAGGTTACAATGAGCAGTTCTTC. It translates to CATSDQTGYNEQFF.

The chain carries TRBV27 and TRBJ1-1; tentative D call: TRBD1 (5 bases). This CDR3 spans 15 amino acids. Germline assignment: CDR1 MNHEY and CDR2 SMNVEV (reference sequence). V lost 3 bases to trimming and J lost 7 bases, with 18 bases between them. This chain's CDR3 is CASSFGTPLGGEAFF. CDR3 DNA sequence: TGTGCCAGCAGTTTCGGGACTCCCTTGGGAGGTGAAGCTTTCTTT.

J is TRBJ2-3 and V is TRBV19, with 10 bases identical to TRBD2. The length of the CDR3 is 16 residues. With 5 bases clipped from V and 4 bases from J, the junction kept 9 bases outside the gene matches. CDR1 and CDR2 (germline): LNHDA, SQIVND (reference sequence). CDR3 region: CASSLPSGSLADTQYF. The CDR3 DNA is TGTGCCAGTAGTTTGCCTAGCGGGAGTTTGGCAGATACGCAGTATTTT.

The J gene is TRBJ2-7, the V gene TRBV29-1, with 7 bases that match TRBD1. Germline V CDR1 and CDR2: SQVTM, ANQGSEA. The CDR3 is 13 residues long. Trimming cost V 7 bases and J 3 bases; bases outside gene matches: 9. The DNA of the CDR3 is TGCAGCGCCAAGGGGGCAGGCGTCTACGAGCAGTACTTC. It translates to CSAKGAGVYEQYF.

J is TRBJ1-1 and V is TRBV5-6; tentative D call: TRBD1 (5 bases). Trimming took 4 bases from V and 0 from J, leaving 16 bases between them. Germline V lookup: CDR1 SGHDT, CDR2 YYEEEE. The CDR3 runs 16 residues. The CDR3 region is CASSRIQATLNTEAFF. CDR3 DNA sequence: TGTGCCAGCAGCCGTATACAGGCTACATTGAACACTGAAGCTTTCTTT. The full variable domain, rest sourced from reference TRBV5-6 and TRBJ1-1, is DAGVTQSPTHLIKTRGQQVTLRCSPKSGHDTVSWYQQALGQGPQFIFQYYEEEERQRGNFPDRFSGHQFPNYSSELNVNALLLGDSALYLCASSRIQATLNTEAFFGQGTRLTVV.

The V and J genes are TRBV18 and TRBJ1-2; TRBD1 aligns across 9 bases. The CDR3 sequence is 16 residues long. In germline, CDR1 is KGHSH, CDR2 LQKENI. V gave up 2 bases and J gave up 6 bases; unmatched junction bases: 10. CDR3 bases: TGTGCCAGCTCACCAGGGGCCGACAGGGGGTGGAATGGCTACACCTTC. This codes for CASSPGADRGWNGYTF. Supplemented by reference TRBV18 and TRBJ1-2, the full variable domain reads NAGVMQNPRHLVRRRGQEARLRCSPMKGHSHVYWYRQLPEEGLKFMVYLQKENIIDESGMPKERFSAEFPKEGPSILRIQQVVRGDSAAYFCASSPGADRGWNGYTFGSGTRLTVV.

As regards this clone: Other DNA sequences from this sample encode an identical CDR3 as well. J is TRBJ2-1 and V is TRBV5-1, with D hard to call. V lost 3 bases and J lost 0, with 13 bases in between. The V gene's germline CDR1 is SGHRS and CDR2 YFSETQ. The CDR3 runs 16 residues. This CDR3 is CASSSLTLSSYNEQFF. The CDR3 region has the DNA TGCGCCAGCAGCTCCCTTACTCTAAGCTCCTACAATGAGCAGTTCTTC.